The 29 T cell receptor beta chains below come from one sample, sequenced in a study of cytomegalovirus exposure and HLA in healthy donors. With 60 Vbeta and 13 Jbeta primers, the PCR was carried out. The data were produced by immunoSEQ multiplex PCR, yet TCRdb's version contains in-frame clones alone and is incomplete. The repertoire includes 150,000 or so clones, about 72% of them detected once, and 2% to 3% sits in the top ten. The specimen was PBMCs. These receptors were taken from a human donor in good health.

The CDR3 region has the DNA TGCAGCGTCTACAACACTGAAGCTTTCTTT. Amino acids: CSVYNTEAFF. The V gene is TRBV29-1, the J gene TRBJ1-1; D call uncertain. Trimming took off 6 bases at V and 2 bases at J, with 4 bases between the two ends. Germline V CDR1 and CDR2: SQVTM, ANQGSEA. This CDR3 has 10 amino acids. The whole variable domain, remainder taken from reference TRBV29-1 and TRBJ1-1, is SAVISQKPSRDICQRGTSLTIQCQVDSQVTMMFWYRQQPGQSLTLIATANQGSEATYESGFVIDKFPISRPNLTFSTLTVSNMSPEDSSIYLCSVYNTEAFFGQGTRLTVV.

The chain has TRBV7-9 and TRBJ1-3, with D possibly being TRBD1 (5 bases). CDR3 length: 16 residues. Trimming left V 5 bases short and J 2 bases short, with 16 bases between. The V gene's germline CDR1 is SEHNR and CDR2 FQNEAQ (reference sequence). The CDR3 sequence: CASSAVLGATGNTIYF. The CDR3 DNA sequence: TGTGCCAGCAGCGCCGTTCTTGGGGCAACTGGAAACACCATATATTTT.

Only a few counts were recorded for this clone. The chain uses TRBV29-1 and TRBJ1-2; TRBD1 might be the D (5 bases). The germline V and J ends were trimmed by 4 bases and 3 bases, with 12 bases remaining between them. The CDR3 is made up of 13 amino acids. Germline V gives CDR1 SQVTM, CDR2 ANQGSEA. The CDR3 bases are TGCAGCGTTGGGGAAGGGGTAGACTATGGCTACACCTTC. Translation gives CSVGEGVDYGYTF.

The chain uses TRBV5-1 and TRBJ2-5; weak D call: TRBD1 (6 bases). The length of the CDR3 is 13 residues. V was shortened by 0 bases and J by 4 bases, with 7 bases between the two germline ends. CDR1 is SGHRS, CDR2 YFSETQ, per germline. CDR3 nucleotide sequence: TGCGCCAGCAGCTTGGGCAGGGGAGAGACCCAGTACTTC. Its protein product is CASSLGRGETQYF.

V and J are TRBV6-6 and TRBJ1-2; unclear D gene. V was pared by 4 bases and J by 4 bases, with 4 bases between. The CDR3 extends over 11 amino acids. Germline loops: CDR1 MNHNY, CDR2 SVGAGI (reference sequence). The CDR3 sequence: CASSSIYGYTF. CDR3 in DNA: TGTGCCAGCAGTTCCATCTATGGCTACACCTTC.

This clone was observed a handful of times. The V gene is TRBV7-6, the J gene TRBJ2-5; no definite D call. Trimming took 1 base from V and 0 from J, leaving 6 bases between them. The germline V gene encodes CDR1 SGHVS and CDR2 FNYEAQ. CDR3 length: 14 amino acids. This chain's CDR3 is CASSLGAYQETQYF. CDR3 bases: TGTGCCAGCAGCTTAGGCGCCTACCAAGAGACCCAGTACTTC.

The genes are TRBV7-9 and TRBJ2-3, with D perhaps matching TRBD1 (5 bases). The CDR3 is made up of 16 amino acids. Germline CDR1 reads SEHNR; CDR2 reads FQNEAQ (reference sequence). V shed 5 bases and J shed 2 bases, with 17 bases lying between them. CDR3 loop: CASSPTDTTDTDTQYF. The CDR3 DNA reads as TGTGCCAGCAGCCCGACAGACACGACCGACACAGATACGCAGTATTTT.

This chain uses TRBV5-4 with TRBJ2-7, with 13 bases aligning to TRBD2. CDR1 is SGHNT, CDR2 YYREEE, per germline (reference sequence). This CDR3 spans 16 amino acids. V was clipped by 3 bases and J by 4 bases; unmatched bases: 7. The CDR3 loop is CASSSAATSGGYEQYF. The CDR3 region has the DNA TGTGCCAGCAGCTCGGCGGCGACTAGCGGGGGGTACGAGCAGTACTTC.

The chain links TRBV9 to TRBJ2-1; 8 bases are a match to TRBD1. The CDR3 spans 19 residues. The trim removed 1 base at V and 4 bases at J, leaving 16 bases unmatched. Germline V gene lookup returns CDR1 SGDLS and CDR2 YYNGEE. The CDR3 sequence is CASSVTDRADSGIYNEQFF. CDR3 sequence (DNA): TGTGCCAGCAGCGTAACGGACAGGGCGGATTCCGGAATATACAATGAGCAGTTCTTC.

In its sample, this clone was seen once. The chain recombines TRBV15 with TRBJ1-1; a weak D match, TRBD1 (6 bases). The germline V gene has CDR1 LNHNV and CDR2 YYDKDF (reference sequence). The CDR3 is made up of 15 amino acids. V was trimmed by 5 bases and J by 5 bases, leaving 18 bases between them. This CDR3 reads CATSHRGGPVTEAFF. CDR3 nucleotide sequence: TGTGCCACCAGCCACCGGGGGGGGCCTGTGACTGAAGCTTTCTTT.

The chain joins TRBV13 to TRBJ2-3, with D possibly being TRBD1 (6 bases). The CDR3 length is 13 residues. Germline V gene lookup returns CDR1 PRHDT and CDR2 FYEKMQ (reference sequence). Trimming removed 3 bases at V and 3 bases at J, with 7 bases between. CDR3 region: CASSFQGTDTQYF. CDR3 DNA: TGTGCCAGCAGCTTTCAGGGGACAGATACGCAGTATTTT.

The chain combines TRBV6-1 with TRBJ1-1, with 8 nucleotides matching TRBD1. J gave up 3 bases and V 9 bases, and 6 bases lay outside the gene matches. Per the germline V gene, CDR1 is MNHNS and CDR2 is SASEGT. This CDR3 region has 13 residues. CDR3 nucleotide sequence: TGTGCCAGGACGGACAGGGCGGACACTGAAGCTTTCTTT. This translates into CARTDRADTEAFF.

This clone was observed a handful of times. The chain joins TRBV19 to TRBJ1-5, with D maybe TRBD1 (6 bases). CDR1 is LNHDA, CDR2 SQIVND, per germline (reference sequence). This CDR3 contains 12 residues. Trimming removed 6 bases from V and 7 bases from J, with 10 bases in between. The CDR3, as DNA: TGTGCCAGTAGGACAGGATCACAGCCCCAGCATTTT. Residues: CASRTGSQPQHF.

This chain joins TRBV13 and TRBJ1-6; 8 nucleotides line up with TRBD1. J gave up 8 bases and V 0 bases, and 9 bases lay outside the gene matches. CDR1 is PRHDT, CDR2 FYEKMQ, per germline (reference sequence). The CDR3 spans 17 residues. The chain's CDR3 is CASSLGGSGGRHSPLHF. As DNA, the CDR3 is TGTGCCAGCAGCTTAGGTGGCTCAGGGGGCAGGCATTCACCCCTCCACTTT.

In its sample, this clone was seen once. This rearrangement joins TRBV27 to TRBJ2-7; 8 bases are shared with TRBD2. Trimming removed 4 bases from V and 0 bases from J; junction bases left unmatched: 5. CDR1 is MNHEY and CDR2 is SMNVEV in the germline V gene (reference sequence). The length of the CDR3 is 15 residues. This CDR3 is CASSWAGGPSYEQYF. The CDR3 bases are TGTGCCAGCAGTTGGGCGGGGGGCCCCTCCTACGAGCAGTACTTC.

The chain is built from TRBV11-3 and TRBJ2-2; TRBD1 might be the D (7 bases). V was cut by 8 bases and J by 4 bases, with 14 bases left in between. The CDR3 is made up of 14 amino acids. The germline V gene has CDR1 SGHNT and CDR2 YENEEA. The DNA for the CDR3 is TGTGCCAGCGGGCCAGGGGGAGGCACCGGGGAGCTGTTTTTT. It translates to CASGPGGGTGELFF.

This chain connects TRBV29-1 to TRBJ1-1; the D gene is possibly TRBD1 (5 bases). There are 10 residues in the CDR3. The germline gives CDR1 SQVTM, CDR2 ANQGSEA. Written as DNA, the CDR3 is TGCGGGGGGAGAACAGATGAAGCTTTCTTT. Translated, it gives CGGRTDEAFF.

The chain combines TRBV7-2 with TRBJ2-5, with D perhaps TRBD2 (6 bases). The CDR3 is 15 amino acids. The V end lost 2 bases, the J end lost 6 bases, and 16 bases lay between the germline ends. Germline CDR1 reads SGHTA; CDR2 reads FQGNSA. The DNA of the CDR3 is TGTGCCAGCAGCTTATCCAGCGGGCCTGCAAAGACCCAGTACTTC. It is translated as CASSLSSGPAKTQYF.

Here the CDR3 reads CASEQGSGNTIYF. The DNA for the CDR3 is TGTGCCAGTGAGCAGGGATCTGGAAACACCATATATTTT. The J gene is TRBJ1-3, the V gene TRBV7-2; weak D call: TRBD1 (5 bases). Trimming stripped 9 bases from V and 1 base from J, with 10 bases between. The CDR3 runs 13 residues. Per germline, CDR1 SGHTA and CDR2 FQGNSA.

This chain uses TRBV25-1 with TRBJ1-6; 8 bases line up with TRBD1. Trimming cost V 3 bases and J 8 bases; bases outside gene matches: 9. This CDR3 has 16 residues. CDR1 and CDR2 from the germline V gene are MGHDK and SYGVNS. CDR3 bases: TGTGCCAGCAGTGACCCAGGCCCAGGGGGCGATTCACCCCTCCACTTT. Translated: CASSDPGPGGDSPLHF.

This chain links TRBV6-6 with TRBJ1-4; 8 nucleotides align to TRBD1. The CDR3 has 14 residues. Trimming at V came to 3 bases and at J to 13 bases, leaving 10 bases not matched to a gene. In germline, CDR1 is MNHNY, CDR2 SVGAGI (reference sequence). The CDR3 region is CASSYRVHRGVLFF. The CDR3 DNA sequence: TGTGCCAGCAGTTATCGAGTGCACAGGGGGGTACTGTTTTTT.

This clone was counted once. This chain links TRBV12-5 with TRBJ1-1; 9 bases are shared with TRBD1. This CDR3 contains 15 residues. V was clipped by 6 bases and J by 1 base; unmatched bases: 6. Per germline, CDR1 LGHNT and CDR2 FRNRAP. In DNA form, the CDR3 reads TGTGCTAGTGGATCTGGACAGGGGAAGAACACTGAAGCTTTCTTT. This translates into CASGSGQGKNTEAFF.

The genes are TRBV9 and TRBJ1-1; 10 bases map to TRBD1. This CDR3 contains 16 residues. Germline CDR1 reads SGDLS; CDR2 reads YYNGEE. With V trimmed by 0 bases and J by 1 base, 3 bases remained unmatched. CDR3 coding DNA: TGTGCCAGCAGCGTAGGTGGGGACAGGGGGAACACTGAAGCTTTCTTT. It yields the protein CASSVGGDRGNTEAFF. Variable domain in full (rest from reference TRBV9 and TRBJ1-1): DSGVTQTPKHLITATGQRVTLRCSPRSGDLSVYWYQQSLDQGLQFLIQYYNGEERAKGNILERFSAQQFPDLHSELNLSSLELGDSALYFCASSVGGDRGNTEAFFGQGTRLTVV.

This chain joins TRBV5-1 and TRBJ2-5; tentatively, D is TRBD2 (6 bases). This CDR3 spans 14 amino acids. Germline V gene sequence: CDR1 SGHRS, CDR2 YFSETQ. Trimming removed 1 base at V and 5 bases at J, with 12 bases between. The CDR3 DNA reads as TGCGCCAGCAGCTTGACTAGCTCAGAGGAGACCCAGTACTTC. Amino acids: CASSLTSSEETQYF. Complete variable domain (other parts from reference TRBV5-1 and TRBJ2-5): KAGVTQTPRYLIKTRGQQVTLSCSPISGHRSVSWYQQTPGQGLQFLFEYFSETQRNKGNFPGRFSGRQFSNSRSEMNVSTLELGDSALYLCASSLTSSEETQYFGPGTRLLVL.

This rearrangement joins TRBV19 to TRBJ1-3; D is unclear. The CDR3 is made up of 15 amino acids. Looked up from germline, CDR1 is LNHDA and CDR2 is SQIVND (reference sequence). The germline V and J ends were trimmed by 2 bases and 0 bases, with 8 bases remaining between them. The CDR3 loop is CASSIPSSSGNTIYF. The CDR3 bases are TGTGCCAGTAGTATACCGTCTAGCTCTGGAAACACCATATATTTT.

The chain carries TRBV7-8 and TRBJ1-1, with 10 nucleotides matching TRBD1. The V segment lost 9 bases and the J segment 4 bases; nucleotides outside the gene matches: 8. Germline lookup yields CDR1 SGHVS and CDR2 FQNEAQ. CDR3 length equals 14 residues. The CDR3 DNA is TGTGCCAGTAACCGGGACAGGGGACCCACTGAAGCTTTCTTT. As protein: CASNRDRGPTEAFF.

The chain links TRBV9 to TRBJ2-5; 11 bases are shared with TRBD2. V was pared by 0 bases and J by 2 bases, with 3 bases of the junction left unmatched. The CDR3 extends over 16 amino acids. CDR1 and CDR2 (germline): SGDLS, YYNGEE. The CDR3 DNA reads TGTGCCAGCAGCGTAGCGGTAGCGGGGGGGCAAGAGACCCAGTACTTC. It yields the protein CASSVAVAGGQETQYF.

The chain employs TRBV7-6 and TRBJ2-3; D is perhaps TRBD1 (5 bases). This CDR3 has 15 amino acids. Germline CDR1 SGHVS, CDR2 FNYEAQ. With 5 bases removed from V and 4 bases from J, the gap between germline ends came to 16 bases. For the CDR3, the DNA is TGTGCCAGCAGCCTGGGGCCTCGGCCCGCAGATACGCAGTATTTT. Amino acids: CASSLGPRPADTQYF.

In this sample, this clone turned up once. The chain is built from TRBV7-2 and TRBJ2-7, with 9 bases that match TRBD1. This CDR3 spans 15 amino acids. Trimming took 1 base from V and 3 from J; bases not matched to a gene: 4. Germline V gene data show CDR1 as SGHTA and CDR2 as FQGNSA. The CDR3 DNA follows: TGTGCCAGCAGCTTAGGACAGGGGGAGGGCTACGAGCAGTACTTC. It codes for CASSLGQGEGYEQYF. Using reference TRBV7-2 and TRBJ2-7 for the parts outside the CDR3, the full variable domain is GAGVSQSPSNKVTEKGKDVELRCDPISGHTALYWYRQSLGQGLEFLIYFQGNSAPDKSGLPSDRFSAERTGGSVSTLTIQRTQQEDSAVYLCASSLGQGEGYEQYFGPGTRLTVT.